The 22 T cell receptor beta chains presented below share a single source sample, sequenced in a study of OX40 agonist ivuxolimab in advanced cancers. Method: immunoSEQ multiplex PCR; TCRdb's copy keeps in-frame clones and lacks some. This table has around 64,000 clones, roughly 83% appearing once. The sequences come from CD4+ or CD8+ T cells sorted from blood, collected in a trial of the OX40 agonist ivuxolimab. The source is an adult with an advanced solid tumor such as melanoma, head and neck, liver or kidney cancer.

CDR3 DNA sequence: TGCGCCAGCAGCCCCCGGGACAGGACCCCCTCTGGAAACACCATATATTTT. Its protein is CASSPRDRTPSGNTIYF. V and J are TRBV4-1 and TRBJ1-3, with 8 bases identical to TRBD1. This CDR3 comprises 17 residues. Looked up from germline, CDR1 is MGHRA and CDR2 is YSYEKL. V trimming: 4 bases; J trimming: 0 bases; junction bases outside the gene matches: 8.

This clone occurred once. The rearrangement uses TRBV7-2 and TRBJ2-7, with unresolved D. Germline V gene data show CDR1 as SGHTA and CDR2 as FQGNSA. The CDR3 extends over 12 amino acids. Trimming stripped 0 bases from V and 6 bases from J, with 6 bases between. CDR3 nucleotides: TGTGCCAGCAGCTTAGCGAACCGCGAGCAGTACTTC. This encodes CASSLANREQYF. Drawing the rest from reference TRBV7-2 and TRBJ2-7, the complete variable domain is GAGVSQSPSNKVTEKGKDVELRCDPISGHTALYWYRQSLGQGLEFLIYFQGNSAPDKSGLPSDRFSAERTGGSVSTLTIQRTQQEDSAVYLCASSLANREQYFGPGTRLTVT.

This clone was observed a few times. The rearrangement joins TRBV5-5 to TRBJ1-5, with 7 bases identical to TRBD1. V lost 4 bases, J lost 0 bases, and 4 bases stayed unmatched. Per germline, CDR1 SGHKS and CDR2 YYEKEE (reference sequence). There are 15 residues in the CDR3. The CDR3 loop is CASSVQGYSNQPQHF. The CDR3, as DNA: TGTGCCAGCAGCGTACAGGGGTATAGCAATCAGCCCCAGCATTTT.

The chain is built from TRBV5-6 and TRBJ1-5; D call uncertain. CDR1 SGHDT and CDR2 YYEEEE come from the germline V gene. This CDR3 is 15 amino acids long. The V gene lost 1 base and the J gene lost 6 bases, with 14 bases spanning the gap. This CDR3 reads CASSLSAVGSQPQHF. In DNA form, the CDR3 reads TGTGCCAGCAGCTTGTCTGCAGTAGGCAGTCAGCCCCAGCATTTT.

The chain recombines TRBV6-5 with TRBJ1-4; the D gene is possibly TRBD1 (6 bases). V was clipped by 3 bases and J by 8 bases, with 16 bases between them. The CDR3 loop spans 15 amino acids. Germline V CDR1 and CDR2: MNHEY, SVGAGI. In nucleotides, the CDR3 is TGTGCCAGCAGTTATAGCGGCGGGGGGGGCGAAAAACTGTTTTTT. Translating it yields CASSYSGGGGEKLFF.

CDR3 in amino acids: CASSPSRSQNYGYTF. The CDR3 nucleotides are TGTGCCAGCTCACCGTCACGGAGTCAGAACTATGGCTACACCTTC. The rearrangement uses TRBV18 and TRBJ1-2; D is ambiguous. This CDR3 is 15 amino acids long. CDR1 and CDR2 (germline): KGHSH, LQKENI. V was pared by 3 bases and J by 2 bases, with 13 bases between.

In DNA, the CDR3 is TGTGCCAGTACCTACGAGTCGGCCGCTTCGCCCTATGGCTACACCTTC. This translates into CASTYESAASPYGYTF. The chain recombines TRBV19 with TRBJ1-2; D unresolved. V lost 7 bases and J 4 bases, leaving 22 bases between the germline ends. In germline, CDR1 is LNHDA, CDR2 SQIVND (reference sequence). The CDR3 has 16 residues.

The rearrangement uses TRBV11-3 and TRBJ2-1; 14 positions agree with TRBD2. V was pared by 3 bases and J by 6 bases, with 4 bases of the junction left unmatched. Germline V gene lookup returns CDR1 SGHNT and CDR2 YENEEA. The CDR3 covers 16 residues. The DNA of the CDR3 is TGTGCCAGCAGCTTTGGGGGGACTAGCGGGAGCAATGAGCAGTTCTTC. Protein sequence: CASSFGGTSGSNEQFF.

V usage is TRBV7-6 and J usage is TRBJ1-6; D not certain. V gave up 1 base and J gave up 5 bases, with 3 bases separating them. The germline CDR1 and CDR2 sequences are SGHVS and FNYEAQ. The CDR3 runs 13 residues. The CDR3 loop is CASSLGNNSPLHF. The CDR3, as DNA: TGTGCCAGCAGCTTAGGGAATAATTCACCCCTCCACTTT.

The V call is TRBV7-2, the J call TRBJ1-2, with 8 nucleotides matching TRBD1. Trimming removed 1 base from V and 5 bases from J; junction bases left unmatched: 3. In germline, CDR1 is SGHTA, CDR2 FQGNSA. This CDR3 contains 14 residues. Here the CDR3 reads CASSLGTGTYGYTF. The CDR3, as DNA: TGTGCCAGCAGCTTAGGGACAGGGACATATGGCTACACCTTC.

This clone was detected a few times. This chain connects TRBV29-1 to TRBJ1-3; 7 bases match TRBD1. Germline V CDR1 and CDR2: SQVTM, ANQGSEA. The CDR3 has 13 residues. Losses at the gene ends were 6 bases for V and 2 bases for J; bases not matched to a gene: 4. The CDR3 spells CSVRGSAGNTIYF. DNA of the CDR3: TGCAGCGTCAGGGGGTCTGCTGGAAACACCATATATTTT.

The chain employs TRBV6-5 and TRBJ2-7; 9 bases agree with TRBD1. This CDR3 is 14 amino acids long. The germline V gene encodes CDR1 MNHEY and CDR2 SVGAGI. J gave up 1 base and V 6 bases, and 4 bases lay outside the gene matches. The CDR3 reads CASRGQGRSYEQYF. In nucleotides, the CDR3 is TGTGCCAGCAGAGGACAGGGGAGGTCCTACGAGCAGTACTTC.

The rearrangement links TRBV30 to TRBJ1-2; D unresolved. Germline V CDR1 and CDR2: GTSNPN, SVGIG (reference sequence). This CDR3 spans 10 amino acids. V lost 8 bases, J lost 8 bases, and 12 bases lay in between. CDR3 sequence: CAGRAGGYTF. The CDR3 DNA is TGTGCCGGGCGGGCCGGCGGCTACACCTTC.

This chain uses TRBV5-1 with TRBJ2-3, with D tentatively TRBD1 (6 bases). Germline loops: CDR1 SGHRS, CDR2 YFSETQ. Trimming left V 4 bases short and J 1 base short, with 16 bases between. The CDR3 is 16 residues long. The CDR3 region has the DNA TGCGCCAGCAGCACCGGACAGTCCCTTGGCACAGATACGCAGTATTTT. It encodes CASSTGQSLGTDTQYF.

This chain joins TRBV9 and TRBJ2-3; 9 bases are shared with TRBD2. The CDR3 covers 17 residues. The V gene end was trimmed by 4 bases and the J gene end by 4 bases; junction bases not matched to a gene: 13. In germline, CDR1 is SGDLS, CDR2 YYNGEE. The CDR3 DNA reads TGTGCCAGCAGCACTCGCCCGACTAGCGGACGATCAGATACGCAGTATTTT. The encoded protein is CASSTRPTSGRSDTQYF.

There are a few counts of this clone. The rearrangement links TRBV18 to TRBJ1-2, with a weak D call TRBD1 (6 bases). The CDR3 is 12 residues long. The V gene lost 9 bases and the J gene lost 3 bases, with 11 bases spanning the gap. The V gene's germline CDR1 is KGHSH and CDR2 LQKENI. CDR3 DNA sequence: TGTGCCAGTCAGGACAGCTACTATGGCTACACCTTC. Its protein product is CASQDSYYGYTF. Looking up the rest from reference TRBV18 and TRBJ1-2 gives the full variable domain: NAGVMQNPRHLVRRRGQEARLRCSPMKGHSHVYWYRQLPEEGLKFMVYLQKENIIDESGMPKERFSAEFPKEGPSILRIQQVVRGDSAAYFCASQDSYYGYTFGSGTRLTVV.

This chain joins TRBV19 and TRBJ1-4; D is perhaps TRBD1 (6 bases). Looked up from germline, CDR1 is LNHDA and CDR2 is SQIVND (reference sequence). CDR3 length: 15 residues. V dropped 0 bases and J dropped 8 bases, with 13 bases sitting between them. In nucleotides, the CDR3 is TGTGCCAGTAGTATAGAGGGGGGGCCGAAGGAAAAACTGTTTTTT. Its translation: CASSIEGGPKEKLFF. The full variable domain, its missing parts supplied by reference TRBV19 and TRBJ1-4, is DGGITQSPKYLFRKEGQNVTLSCEQNLNHDAMYWYRQDPGQGLRLIYYSQIVNDFQKGDIAEGYSVSREKKESFPLTVTSAQKNPTAFYLCASSIEGGPKEKLFFGSGTQLSVL.

A few counts support this clone. The chain combines TRBV7-2 with TRBJ1-2; D call uncertain. CDR3 size: 17 residues. Germline loops: CDR1 SGHTA, CDR2 FQGNSA. Trimming took 5 bases from V and 4 from J, leaving 23 bases between them. CDR3 sequence: CASSQPEDVTGIYGYTF. The CDR3 DNA sequence: TGTGCCAGCAGCCAACCAGAGGACGTGACTGGGATCTATGGCTACACCTTC.

The chain recombines TRBV19 with TRBJ2-6; the match to TRBD1 covers 8 bases. From germline, CDR1 is LNHDA and CDR2 SQIVND (reference sequence). V shed 4 bases and J 1 base; nucleotides not matched to a gene: 9. CDR3 length: 18 amino acids. The CDR3 loop reads CASSKGQAIGSGANVLTF. CDR3 nucleotides: TGTGCCAGTAGTAAGGGACAGGCCATAGGGTCTGGGGCCAACGTCCTGACTTTC.

V usage is TRBV9 and J usage is TRBJ2-1; maybe TRBD2 (6 bases). The CDR3 runs 12 residues. Trimming pared 0 bases from V and 8 bases from J, leaving 6 bases between. The germline V gene encodes CDR1 SGDLS and CDR2 YYNGEE. The CDR3 loop is CASSVGGDEQFF. CDR3 nucleotides: TGTGCCAGCAGCGTAGGGGGGGATGAGCAGTTCTTC.

V and J are TRBV5-5 and TRBJ2-7, with D maybe TRBD1 (6 bases). CDR3 length: 16 amino acids. Trimming cost V 4 bases and J 1 base, with 18 bases left between them. Germline V lookup: CDR1 SGHKS, CDR2 YYEKEE (reference sequence). CDR3 DNA: TGTGCCAGCAGCCGCAGAATGGACAGCCTTTCCTACGAGCAGTACTTC. Amino acids: CASSRRMDSLSYEQYF.

CDR3 in amino acids: CASKKRSTDTQYF. In DNA form, the CDR3 reads TGTGCCAGTAAGAAGCGTAGCACAGATACGCAGTATTTT. The J gene is TRBJ2-3, the V gene TRBV19; D call uncertain. Per the germline V gene, CDR1 is LNHDA and CDR2 is SQIVND (reference sequence). V was pared by 7 bases and J by 0 bases, with 8 bases between. The length of the CDR3 is 13 residues.